The 16 T cell receptor beta chains presented below share a single source sample, sequenced in a study of cytomegalovirus exposure and HLA in healthy donors. PCR primers comprised 60 Vbeta and 13 Jbeta primers. Data came from immunoSEQ multiplex PCR; TCRdb stores just in-frame clones and leaves some out. The profile covers over 100,000 clones, with 77% appearing a single time and about 1.5% taken by the ten largest. Sample: PBMCs. Receptors were obtained from a woman in her thirties or forties in good health and CMV-seronegative.

The chain recombines TRBV2 with TRBJ1-3; a possible D gene is TRBD1 (5 bases). Germline V CDR1 and CDR2: SNHLY, FYNNEI. The CDR3 is made up of 15 amino acids. Trimming stripped 1 base from V and 5 bases from J, with 12 bases between. The CDR3 region has the DNA TGTGCCAGCAGTGAAGTTGGGGGGAGCCGAAACACCATATATTTT. Encoded protein: CASSEVGGSRNTIYF.

About this clone: The junction departs from the called germline gene at one end, perhaps through a read error. V gene TRBV2 combines with J gene TRBJ2-7; D call uncertain. Germline loops: CDR1 SNHLY, CDR2 FYNNEI. The CDR3 runs to 11 residues. The CDR3 DNA sequence: TGTGCCAACAGTATTTCATACGAGCAGTACTTC. It is translated as CANSISYEQYF.

The V and J genes are TRBV5-5 and TRBJ1-1, with 9 bases identical to TRBD1. Trimming took 3 bases from V and 0 from J; bases not matched to a gene: 3. CDR1 and CDR2 from the germline V gene are SGHKS and YYEKEE (reference sequence). The CDR3 is 15 residues long. DNA for the CDR3: TGTGCCAGCAGCTACAGGGGGCAGATGAACACTGAAGCTTTCTTT. It codes for CASSYRGQMNTEAFF.

The chain uses TRBV5-4 and TRBJ1-2, with TRBD1 identical over 7 bases. V shed 4 bases, J shed 6 bases, and the junction held 6 bases outside the gene matches. Germline CDR1 SGHNT, CDR2 YYREEE (reference sequence). The CDR3 runs to 13 residues. DNA of the CDR3: TGTGCCAGCAGCGCCAGGGGGGACAATGGCTACACCTTC. As protein: CASSARGDNGYTF.

Only a few counts were recorded for this clone. The CDR3 spells CAWSRTIKREAFF. CDR3 DNA: TGTGCCTGGAGTAGGACAATTAAACGTGAAGCTTTCTTT. This chain uses TRBV30 with TRBJ1-1, with TRBD1 as a possible D gene (5 bases). The CDR3 length is 13 residues. V was trimmed by 2 bases and J by 7 bases, leaving 14 bases between them. Germline V gene sequence: CDR1 GTSNPN, CDR2 SVGIG (reference sequence).

This chain joins TRBV4-2 and TRBJ2-3, with 8 nucleotides matching TRBD2. Per the germline V gene, CDR1 is LGHNA and CDR2 is YNFKEQ. Trimming at V came to 4 bases and at J to 6 bases, leaving 12 bases not matched to a gene. The CDR3 runs 16 residues. The CDR3 spells CASSREGSGVKDTQYF. DNA of the CDR3: TGTGCCAGCAGCCGGGAGGGTAGCGGGGTTAAGGATACGCAGTATTTT.

The chain recombines TRBV5-1 with TRBJ1-4; TRBD1 is a possible D gene (5 bases). V was shortened by 5 bases and J by 1 base, with 12 bases between the two germline ends. There are 15 residues in the CDR3. The germline V gene has CDR1 SGHRS and CDR2 YFSETQ. CDR3 in amino acids: CASRQVRGTNEKLFF. The DNA of the CDR3 is TGCGCCAGCAGACAGGTTAGGGGAACTAATGAAAAACTGTTTTTT.

The chain carries TRBV5-1 and TRBJ1-2; 7 nucleotides line up with TRBD1. The CDR3 sequence is 15 residues long. Germline V gene lookup returns CDR1 SGHRS and CDR2 YFSETQ. With 7 bases clipped from V and 0 bases from J, the junction kept 9 bases outside the gene matches. This CDR3 reads CASRRETGPNYGYTF. Written as DNA, the CDR3 is TGCGCCAGCCGACGAGAGACAGGGCCTAACTATGGCTACACCTTC.

The chain couples TRBV5-6 to TRBJ1-1; TRBD1 agrees at 8 bases. Germline values: CDR1 SGHDT, CDR2 YYEEEE. Losses at the gene ends were 3 bases for V and 8 bases for J; bases not matched to a gene: 0. The CDR3 runs 11 residues. The CDR3 DNA is TGTGCCAGCAGCTGGACAGGGGAAGCTTTCTTT. Translating gives CASSWTGEAFF.

The CDR3 is CAISGSQGGDEQYF. CDR3 in DNA: TGTGCCATCAGTGGCAGCCAGGGCGGGGACGAGCAGTACTTC. The genes are TRBV10-3 and TRBJ2-7, with D possibly TRBD2 on 6 matching bases. CDR3 length equals 14 residues. The V end was cut by 4 bases, the J end by 5 bases, with 15 bases between. Germline CDR1 and CDR2: ENHRY and SYGVKD.

This clone was counted between two and nine times. The chain recombines TRBV5-1 with TRBJ1-2; 12 bases are a match to TRBD1. Per germline, CDR1 SGHRS and CDR2 YFSETQ. This CDR3 is built from 16 residues. The V gene end was trimmed by 4 bases and the J gene end by 5 bases; junction bases not matched to a gene: 9. The CDR3 bases are TGCGCCAGCAGCCCGGGACAGGGGGCAGGGGGGTATGGCTACACCTTC. Translating gives CASSPGQGAGGYGYTF. Using reference TRBV5-1 and TRBJ1-2 for the parts outside the CDR3, the full variable domain is KAGVTQTPRYLIKTRGQQVTLSCSPISGHRSVSWYQQTPGQGLQFLFEYFSETQRNKGNFPGRFSGRQFSNSRSEMNVSTLELGDSALYLCASSPGQGAGGYGYTFGSGTRLTVV.

The V call is TRBV6-5, the J call TRBJ1-1; TRBD1 agrees at 10 bases. This CDR3 has 16 residues. V dropped 2 bases and J dropped 2; count of bases not matched to a gene: 5. Looked up from germline, CDR1 is MNHEY and CDR2 is SVGAGI. DNA of the CDR3: TGTGCCAGCAGTTACGGGACAGGGGAGAGCAACACTGAAGCTTTCTTT. It yields the protein CASSYGTGESNTEAFF.

The chain uses TRBV29-1 and TRBJ1-1; TRBD1 aligns across 9 bases. This CDR3 region has 13 residues. The V gene's germline CDR1 is SQVTM and CDR2 ANQGSEA. J gave up 11 bases and V 3 bases, and 10 bases lay outside the gene matches. CDR3 bases: TGCAGCGTTGAGACAGGGGGAAGCGAGAATGCTTTCTTT. It is translated as CSVETGGSENAFF.

This clone has a single count. The chain has TRBV28 and TRBJ1-5; D remains ambiguous. The CDR3 is 14 residues long. Germline V gene lookup returns CDR1 MDHEN and CDR2 SYDVKM. V was cut by 5 bases and J by 7 bases, with 15 bases left in between. CDR3 protein: CASSPGIISQPQHF. For the CDR3, the DNA is TGTGCCAGCAGTCCCGGGATAATATCCCAGCCCCAGCATTTT.

The V call is TRBV12-5, the J call TRBJ2-7; D perhaps matches TRBD1 (5 bases). The CDR3 length is 13 residues. Germline CDR1 LGHNT, CDR2 FRNRAP. The germline V and J ends were trimmed by 2 bases and 5 bases, with 10 bases remaining between them. The CDR3 DNA sequence: TGTGCTAGTGGTTTGCACAGGAACGACGAGCAGTACTTC. Its protein is CASGLHRNDEQYF.

The table lists this clone with a count of one. The CDR3 sequence is CASSLGVWWSNEQFF. For the CDR3, the DNA is TGTGCCAGCAGCTTAGGGGTTTGGTGGAGCAATGAGCAGTTCTTC. V usage is TRBV7-2 and J usage is TRBJ2-1; D ambiguous. The CDR3 covers 15 residues. Germline assignment: CDR1 SGHTA and CDR2 FQGNSA. V dropped 1 base and J dropped 6 bases, with 13 bases sitting between them.